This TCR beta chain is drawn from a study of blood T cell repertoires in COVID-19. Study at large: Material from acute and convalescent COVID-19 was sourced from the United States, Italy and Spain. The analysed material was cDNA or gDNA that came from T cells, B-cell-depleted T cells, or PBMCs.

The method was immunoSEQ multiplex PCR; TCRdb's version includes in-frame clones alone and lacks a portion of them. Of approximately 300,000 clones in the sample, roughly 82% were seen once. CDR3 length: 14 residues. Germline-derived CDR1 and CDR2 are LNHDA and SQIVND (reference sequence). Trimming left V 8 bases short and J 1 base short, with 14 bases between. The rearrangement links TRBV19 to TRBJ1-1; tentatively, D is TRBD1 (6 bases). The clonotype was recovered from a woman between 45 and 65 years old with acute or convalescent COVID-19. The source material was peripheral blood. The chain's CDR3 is CASATSTGNTEAFF. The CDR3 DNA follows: TGTGCCAGTGCAACCTCGACAGGGAACACTGAAGCTTTCTTT.